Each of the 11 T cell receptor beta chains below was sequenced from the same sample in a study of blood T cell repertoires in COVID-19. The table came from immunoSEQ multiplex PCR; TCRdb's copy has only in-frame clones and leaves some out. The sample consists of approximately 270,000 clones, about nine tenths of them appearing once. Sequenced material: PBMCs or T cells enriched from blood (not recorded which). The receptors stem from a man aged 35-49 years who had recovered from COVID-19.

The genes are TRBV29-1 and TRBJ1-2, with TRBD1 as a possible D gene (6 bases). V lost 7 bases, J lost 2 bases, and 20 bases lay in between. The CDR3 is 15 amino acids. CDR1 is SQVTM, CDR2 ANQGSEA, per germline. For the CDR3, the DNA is TGCAGCGCAGAAACCGGGACAAGGGGCAACTATGGCTACACCTTC. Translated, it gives CSAETGTRGNYGYTF.

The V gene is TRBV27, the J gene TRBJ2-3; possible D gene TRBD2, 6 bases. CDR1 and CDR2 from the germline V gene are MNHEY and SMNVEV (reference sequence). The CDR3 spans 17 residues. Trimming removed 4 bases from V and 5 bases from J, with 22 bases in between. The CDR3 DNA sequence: TGTGCCAGCAGTTCCATCGGGGAGGCCCTTCGGAAAGATACGCAGTATTTT. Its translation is CASSSIGEALRKDTQYF.

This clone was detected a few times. CDR3 loop: CASSIAPRSPLHF. Here the CDR3 DNA reads TGTGCCAGTAGTATCGCCCCTAGGTCACCCCTCCACTTT. The rearrangement links TRBV19 to TRBJ1-6; D gene unclear. V was cut by 3 bases and J by 10 bases, with 10 bases left in between. The CDR3 loop spans 13 amino acids. Germline CDR1 is LNHDA and CDR2 is SQIVND (reference sequence). The full variable domain, with the rest looked up from reference TRBV19 and TRBJ1-6, is DGGITQSPKYLFRKEGQNVTLSCEQNLNHDAMYWYRQDPGQGLRLIYYSQIVNDFQKGDIAEGYSVSREKKESFPLTVTSAQKNPTAFYLCASSIAPRSPLHFGNGTRLTVT.

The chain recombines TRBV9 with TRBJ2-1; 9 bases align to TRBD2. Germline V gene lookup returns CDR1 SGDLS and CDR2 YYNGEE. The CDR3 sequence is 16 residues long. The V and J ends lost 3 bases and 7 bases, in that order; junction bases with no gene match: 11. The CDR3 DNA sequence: TGTGCCAGCAGCGCCTCCCCCGTAGCGGGAGAGAATGAGCAGTTCTTC. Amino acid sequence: CASSASPVAGENEQFF. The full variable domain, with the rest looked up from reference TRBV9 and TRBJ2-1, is DSGVTQTPKHLITATGQRVTLRCSPRSGDLSVYWYQQSLDQGLQFLIQYYNGEERAKGNILERFSAQQFPDLHSELNLSSLELGDSALYFCASSASPVAGENEQFFGPGTRLTVL.

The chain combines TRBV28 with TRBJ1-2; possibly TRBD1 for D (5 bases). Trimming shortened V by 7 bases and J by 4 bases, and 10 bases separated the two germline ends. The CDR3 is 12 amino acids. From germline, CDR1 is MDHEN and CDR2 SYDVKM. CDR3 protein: CASIAGSYGYTF. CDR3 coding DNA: TGTGCCAGCATCGCAGGGTCCTATGGCTACACCTTC.

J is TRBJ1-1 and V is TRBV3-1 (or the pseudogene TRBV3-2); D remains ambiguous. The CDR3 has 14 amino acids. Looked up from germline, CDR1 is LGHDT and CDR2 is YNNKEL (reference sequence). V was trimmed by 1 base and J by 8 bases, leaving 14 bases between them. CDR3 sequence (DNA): TGTGCCAGCAGCCAAGGCGTCGTGGGGAGGGAAGCTTTCTTT. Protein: CASSQGVVGREAFF.

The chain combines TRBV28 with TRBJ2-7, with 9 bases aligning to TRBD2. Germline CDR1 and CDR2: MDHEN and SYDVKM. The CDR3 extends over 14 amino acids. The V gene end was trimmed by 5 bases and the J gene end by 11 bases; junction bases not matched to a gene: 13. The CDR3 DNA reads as TGTGCCAGCAGTCTAGCGGGGAGAGAGTCTAGGAAGTACTTC. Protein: CASSLAGRESRKYF.

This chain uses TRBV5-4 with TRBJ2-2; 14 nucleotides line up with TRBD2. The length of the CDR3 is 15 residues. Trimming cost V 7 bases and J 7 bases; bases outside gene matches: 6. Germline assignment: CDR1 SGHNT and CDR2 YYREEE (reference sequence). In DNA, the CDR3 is TGTGCCAGCGAAGGGACTAGCGGGAGTGGCGGGGAGCTGTTTTTT. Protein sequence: CASEGTSGSGGELFF.

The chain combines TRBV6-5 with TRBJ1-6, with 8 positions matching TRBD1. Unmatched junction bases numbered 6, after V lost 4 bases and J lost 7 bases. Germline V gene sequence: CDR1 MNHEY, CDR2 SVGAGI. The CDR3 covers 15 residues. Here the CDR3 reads CASSSRTGWNSPLHF. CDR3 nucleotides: TGTGCCAGCAGTTCAAGGACAGGGTGGAATTCACCCCTCCACTTT.

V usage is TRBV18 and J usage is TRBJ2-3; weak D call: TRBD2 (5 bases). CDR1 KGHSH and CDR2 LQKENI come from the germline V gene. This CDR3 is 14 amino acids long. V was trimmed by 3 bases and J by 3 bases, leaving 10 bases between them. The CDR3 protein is CASSPGVATDTQYF. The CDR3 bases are TGTGCCAGCTCACCTGGGGTAGCGACAGATACGCAGTATTTT. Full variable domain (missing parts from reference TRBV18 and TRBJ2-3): NAGVMQNPRHLVRRRGQEARLRCSPMKGHSHVYWYRQLPEEGLKFMVYLQKENIIDESGMPKERFSAEFPKEGPSILRIQQVVRGDSAAYFCASSPGVATDTQYFGPGTRLTVL.

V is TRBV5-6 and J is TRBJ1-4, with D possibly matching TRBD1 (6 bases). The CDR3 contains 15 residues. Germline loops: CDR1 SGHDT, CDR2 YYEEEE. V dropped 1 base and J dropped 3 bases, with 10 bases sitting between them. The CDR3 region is CASSLSGVANEKLFF. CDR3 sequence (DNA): TGTGCCAGCAGCTTGTCAGGGGTTGCTAATGAAAAACTGTTTTTT.